Detailed here is one T cell receptor (beta chain). At one end the junction does not follow the germline gene, possibly because of a read error. Germline CDR1 is LGHNA and CDR2 is YSLEER. The CDR3 runs 17 residues. The data were produced by immunoSEQ multiplex PCR, yet TCRdb's version contains in-frame clones alone and is incomplete. The table has fewer than 200,000 clones, about 85% seen once. The data were obtained in a study of blood T cell repertoires in COVID-19. About the study: Nucleic acid was either cDNA or gDNA, and it came from T cells, B-cell-depleted T cells, or PBMCs.

Source material: peripheral blood. V is TRBV4-3 and J is TRBJ2-1, with 14 bases identical to TRBD2. This clonotype originated in a woman in her fifties or sixties with COVID-19, enrolled during active disease. CDR3 sequence (DNA): TGCGCCAGCAGCCAAGAAAGACCCCCCGGGACTAGCGGGGGCCCAATCTTC. Amino acid sequence: CASSQERPPGTSGGPIF.